The 25 T cell receptor beta chains listed next were all sequenced from one sample in a study of blood T cell repertoires in COVID-19 (dated by TCRdb to the early 2020s). Libraries came from the immunoSEQ multiplex PCR assay. Imported from immuneACCESS, the table was reduced by TCRdb to in-frame sequences with V and J called. These copies leave out some clones; in studies compared against another copy, an unresolved V gene accounts for under half, and the cause of the remainder is not known. This sample has some 200,000 clones in its table, and roughly nine tenths of those were observed once. 9.5% to 12% of the sample rests with the top ten. Sequenced: peripheral blood. These receptors came from a woman between 55 and 75 years old with COVID-19, enrolled during active disease.

The table lists this clone with a few counts. The chain is built from TRBV5-4 and TRBJ1-6; D gene uncertain. This CDR3 comprises 17 residues. Germline CDR1 is SGHNT and CDR2 is YYREEE (reference sequence). Trimming shortened V by 0 bases and J by 0 bases, and 10 bases separated the two germline ends. Written as DNA, the CDR3 is TGTGCCAGCAGCTTGGAGCGGGTGAGCTCCTATAATTCACCCCTCCACTTT. Its translation is CASSLERVSSYNSPLHF.

The V and J genes are TRBV7-9 and TRBJ2-7, with TRBD2 matching 13 bases. Germline CDR1 and CDR2: SEHNR and FQNEAQ (reference sequence). V lost 5 bases to trimming and J lost 6 bases; unmatched junction nucleotides: 10. This CDR3 is built from 16 residues. The CDR3 reads CASSPIGLAGVSEQYF. CDR3 DNA sequence: TGTGCCAGCAGCCCCATCGGACTAGCGGGAGTATCCGAGCAGTACTTC. The full variable domain, rest sourced from reference TRBV7-9 and TRBJ2-7, is DTGVSQNPRHKITKRGQNVTFRCDPISEHNRLYWYRQTLGQGPEFLTYFQNEAQLEKSRLLSDRFSAERPKGSFSTLEIQRTEQGDSAMYLCASSPIGLAGVSEQYFGPGTRLTVT.

This chain connects TRBV6-6 to TRBJ2-7; D unresolved. Germline lookup yields CDR1 MNHNY and CDR2 SVGAGI (reference sequence). CDR3 size: 14 residues. V lost 6 bases to trimming and J lost 0 bases, with 12 bases between them. CDR3 sequence: CASRNDISSYEQYF. The CDR3 DNA follows: TGTGCCAGCAGAAATGACATAAGCTCCTACGAGCAGTACTTC.

This clone was recorded a few times. The chain uses TRBV13 and TRBJ2-7, with TRBD2 as a possible D gene (5 bases). The length of the CDR3 is 13 residues. V was shortened by 0 bases and J by 7 bases, with 10 bases between the two germline ends. The germline V gene has CDR1 PRHDT and CDR2 FYEKMQ (reference sequence). CDR3 coding DNA: TGTGCCAGCAGCTTAGGTAACGGCGGGGAGCAGTACTTC. Protein sequence: CASSLGNGGEQYF.

The rearrangement uses TRBV5-1 and TRBJ2-5; 10 positions match TRBD2. J was trimmed by 4 bases and V by 7 bases; bases with no gene match: 10. There are 15 residues in the CDR3. CDR1 and CDR2 from the germline V gene are SGHRS and YFSETQ. CDR3 in amino acids: CASRDIAGGGETQYF. The CDR3 DNA reads as TGCGCCAGCCGGGATATAGCGGGAGGTGGAGAGACCCAGTACTTC.

The chain employs TRBV30 and TRBJ2-4; D not resolved. Germline V gene lookup returns CDR1 GTSNPN and CDR2 SVGIG (reference sequence). V lost 0 bases to trimming and J lost 0 bases, with 9 bases between them. The CDR3 covers 15 residues. The DNA for the CDR3 is TGTGCCTGGAGTGTACACGCAGTAGCCAAAAACATTCAGTACTTC. Amino acid sequence: CAWSVHAVAKNIQYF. Complete variable domain (other parts from reference TRBV30 and TRBJ2-4): SQTIHQWPATLVQPVGSPLSLECTVEGTSNPNLYWYRQAAGRGLQLLFYSVGIGQISSEVPQNLSASRPQDRQFILSSKKLLLSDSGFYLCAWSVHAVAKNIQYFGAGTRLSVL.

The gene calls are TRBV6-6 and TRBJ2-2, with 9 bases that match TRBD1. Germline CDR1 reads MNHNY; CDR2 reads SVGAGI (reference sequence). The CDR3 is made up of 14 amino acids. V was pared by 7 bases and J by 7 bases, with 7 bases of the junction left unmatched. The CDR3 DNA follows: TGTGCCAGCACTGGACAGGGGTGGGGCGGGGAGCTGTTTTTT. This encodes CASTGQGWGGELFF.

V is TRBV6-1 and J is TRBJ2-3, with TRBD1 identical over 10 bases. This CDR3 has 16 amino acids. CDR1 is MNHNS and CDR2 is SASEGT in the germline V gene. J gave up 4 bases and V 3 bases, and 7 bases lay outside the gene matches. The DNA for the CDR3 is TGTGCCAGCAGTGACGGGGGACAGGGGTTCCCAGATACGCAGTATTTT. Its translation is CASSDGGQGFPDTQYF.

This clone has just one count. The CDR3 loop is CASSWDRVNTEAFF. Here the CDR3 DNA reads TGTGCCAGCAGCTGGGACAGGGTGAACACTGAAGCTTTCTTT. V gene TRBV11-2 combines with J gene TRBJ1-1, with 9 nucleotides matching TRBD1. The trim removed 4 bases at V and 0 bases at J, leaving 0 bases unmatched. Germline assignment: CDR1 SGHAT and CDR2 FQNNGV. The CDR3 totals 14 residues.

The CDR3 DNA is TGTGCCAGCAGCTCACCCCCCCGGGACGAGCAGTACTTC. Translation: CASSSPPRDEQYF. V usage is TRBV7-2 and J usage is TRBJ2-7; no firm D call. Per the germline V gene, CDR1 is SGHTA and CDR2 is FQGNSA. This CDR3 comprises 13 residues. Trimming pared 4 bases from V and 5 bases from J, leaving 12 bases between.

This clone appeared a single time. The chain links TRBV27 to TRBJ1-1; no clear D gene. The germline CDR1 and CDR2 sequences are MNHEY and SMNVEV (reference sequence). Trimming removed 3 bases at V and 1 base at J, with 9 bases between. This CDR3 contains 14 residues. Here the CDR3 reads CASSFVGGNTEAFF. In DNA form, the CDR3 reads TGTGCCAGCAGTTTCGTAGGAGGGAACACTGAAGCTTTCTTT.

This clone was counted ten times or more. The chain combines TRBV30 with TRBJ2-7; possible D gene TRBD1, 6 bases. V was pared by 1 base and J by 6 bases, with 7 bases between. Germline CDR1 GTSNPN, CDR2 SVGIG (reference sequence). The CDR3 spans 11 residues. CDR3 DNA: TGTGCCTGGAGTGGGACAGCCGAGCAGTACTTC. Residues: CAWSGTAEQYF.

The chain combines TRBV5-6 with TRBJ1-1; 11 bases map to TRBD1. The trim removed 4 bases at V and 4 bases at J, leaving 6 bases unmatched. This CDR3 region has 15 residues. The germline V gene has CDR1 SGHDT and CDR2 YYEEEE. The chain's CDR3 is CASSTDRGRFTEAFF. In DNA form, the CDR3 reads TGTGCCAGCAGCACGGACAGGGGGCGGTTCACTGAAGCTTTCTTT.

The chain has TRBV4-3 and TRBJ2-1, with D possibly matching TRBD1 (5 bases). The CDR3 is 16 amino acids. Germline V gene sequence: CDR1 LGHNA, CDR2 YSLEER. V was pared by 1 base and J by 0 bases, with 10 bases between. CDR3 sequence: CASSQVTESSYNEQFF. CDR3 coding DNA: TGCGCCAGCAGCCAAGTGACAGAGAGCTCCTACAATGAGCAGTTCTTC.

This clone was found a few times. A read error may produce the germline difference seen at one junction end. The V and J genes are TRBV5-4 and TRBJ2-1, with TRBD1 identical over 10 bases. The germline CDR1 and CDR2 sequences are SGHNT and YYREEE (reference sequence). This CDR3 has 15 amino acids. The CDR3 loop reads CASSLGQGRFNEQFF. As DNA, the CDR3 is TGTGCCAGCAGTTTGGGACAGGGGCGCTTCAATGAGCAGTTCTTC.

This rearrangement joins TRBV4-3 to TRBJ2-1; 9 bases are shared with TRBD2. Germline assignment: CDR1 LGHNA and CDR2 YSLEER. The V segment lost 1 base and the J segment 8 bases; nucleotides outside the gene matches: 9. The CDR3 covers 16 residues. The DNA of the CDR3 is TGCGCCAGCAGCCAAGCGAGTCGAGCGGGAGGACATGAGCAGTTCTTC. Its protein product is CASSQASRAGGHEQFF.

This clone was recorded once. The chain has TRBV11-2 and TRBJ2-6; possible D gene TRBD1, 6 bases. Germline CDR1 is SGHAT and CDR2 is FQNNGV. Trimming shortened V by 5 bases and J by 2 bases, and 10 bases separated the two germline ends. The CDR3 totals 15 residues. The CDR3 coding sequence is TGTGCCAGCAGCACCGGGACAACTGGGGCCAACGTCCTGACTTTC. This gives the protein CASSTGTTGANVLTF.

The rearrangement links TRBV6-2 or TRBV6-3 to TRBJ1-1, with D unclear. The V end lost 6 bases, the J end lost 5 bases, and 28 bases lay between the germline ends. Germline values: CDR1 MNHEY, CDR2 SVGEGT. The CDR3 extends over 18 amino acids. CDR3: CASSQDRYRTYTRTEAFF. The CDR3 DNA is TGTGCCAGCAGCCAAGACCGATATCGGACCTACACTAGGACTGAAGCTTTCTTT.

J is TRBJ1-2 and V is TRBV12-3 or TRBV12-4; TRBD1 matches at 8 bases. With 6 bases clipped from V and 7 bases from J, the junction kept 1 base outside the gene matches. The CDR3 contains 11 residues. CDR3 region: CASRTGGGYTF. CDR3 sequence (DNA): TGTGCCAGCAGAACAGGGGGTGGCTACACCTTC.

The gene calls are TRBV24-1 and TRBJ1-4, with 7 positions matching TRBD1. J lost 5 bases, V lost 4 bases, and 6 bases had no gene match. The germline V gene has CDR1 KGHDR and CDR2 SFDVKD. The CDR3 covers 15 residues. CDR3 protein: CATSEYRDRNEKLFF. The CDR3 bases are TGTGCCACCAGTGAATACCGGGACAGAAATGAAAAACTGTTTTTT.

V gene TRBV11-2 combines with J gene TRBJ1-6; no firm D call. Looked up from germline, CDR1 is SGHAT and CDR2 is FQNNGV. This CDR3 contains 11 residues. V was shortened by 7 bases and J by 7 bases, with 5 bases between the two germline ends. The CDR3, as DNA: TGTGCCAGCACCGAGAATTCACCCCTCCACTTT. This gives the protein CASTENSPLHF.

This clone has a single count. The chain recombines TRBV24-1 with TRBJ2-7; 7 positions agree with TRBD2. The CDR3 covers 13 residues. V gave up 4 bases and J gave up 3 bases; unmatched junction bases: 2. Germline V gene lookup returns CDR1 KGHDR and CDR2 SFDVKD. DNA of the CDR3: TGTGCCACCAGTGACCGGGACTACTACGAGCAGTACTTC. Translated: CATSDRDYYEQYF.

The genes are TRBV19 and TRBJ1-3, with a tentative D call TRBD1 (6 bases). Germline V gene data show CDR1 as LNHDA and CDR2 as SQIVND (reference sequence). This CDR3 has 17 amino acids. Trimming cost V 6 bases and J 0 bases, with 18 bases left between them. CDR3 in DNA: TGTGCCAGTAGCCTACTCGACAGGTCCTACTCTGGAAACACCATATATTTT. This gives the protein CASSLLDRSYSGNTIYF.

The rearrangement uses TRBV29-1 and TRBJ1-1; 8 bases fit TRBD1. The CDR3 length is 15 residues. Losses at the gene ends were 3 bases for V and 4 bases for J; bases not matched to a gene: 10. Germline loops: CDR1 SQVTM, CDR2 ANQGSEA. The CDR3 DNA reads as TGCAGCGTTGATAGGACAGGGAAGTGGATCACTGAAGCTTTCTTT. This codes for CSVDRTGKWITEAFF.

The chain couples TRBV4-3 to TRBJ2-3; possible D gene TRBD2, 6 bases. Germline-derived CDR1 and CDR2 are LGHNA and YSLEER. This CDR3 has 17 residues. V was cut by 0 bases and J by 1 base, with 14 bases left in between. The CDR3 is CASSQDLQDYRTDTQYF. The CDR3 bases are TGCGCCAGCAGCCAAGATTTACAGGACTACCGCACAGATACGCAGTATTTT.